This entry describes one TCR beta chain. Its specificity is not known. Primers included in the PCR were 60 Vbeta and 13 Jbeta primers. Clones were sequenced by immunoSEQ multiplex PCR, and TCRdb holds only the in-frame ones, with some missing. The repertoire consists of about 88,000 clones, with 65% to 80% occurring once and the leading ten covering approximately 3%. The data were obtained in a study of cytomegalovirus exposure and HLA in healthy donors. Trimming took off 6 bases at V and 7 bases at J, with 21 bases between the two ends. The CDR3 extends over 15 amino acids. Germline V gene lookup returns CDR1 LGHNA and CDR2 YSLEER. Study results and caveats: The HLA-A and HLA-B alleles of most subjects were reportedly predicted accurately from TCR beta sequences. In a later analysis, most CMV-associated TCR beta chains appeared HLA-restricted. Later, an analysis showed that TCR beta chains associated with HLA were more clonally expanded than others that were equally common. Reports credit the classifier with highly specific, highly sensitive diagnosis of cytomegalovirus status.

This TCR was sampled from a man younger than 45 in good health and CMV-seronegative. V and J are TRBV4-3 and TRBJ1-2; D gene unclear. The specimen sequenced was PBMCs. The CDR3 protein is CASSQRSVGFSGYTF. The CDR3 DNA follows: TGCGCCAGCAGTCAAAGGTCCGTCGGGTTTAGTGGCTACACCTTC.